The T cell receptor (beta chain) under discussion was sequenced for a study of OX40 agonist ivuxolimab in advanced cancers. Concerning the study at large: Ivuxolimab, which targeted the costimulatory receptor OX40 (CD134), was an agonistic, fully human IgG2 monoclonal antibody. Intravenous ivuxolimab was administered to patients every 2 weeks at six dose levels: 0.01, 0.1, 0.3, 1.5, 3 and 10 mg/kg. Among the roughly 50 dose-escalation patients, about 20 had hepatocellular carcinoma, about 15 melanoma, 9 renal cell carcinoma and 9 head and neck cancer. A male proportion of almost 85% and a mean age of roughly 58 years, ranging from about 20 to 80, were recorded for the dose-escalation cohort. Prior anti-PD-1, anti-PD-L1 or anti-CTLA-4 therapy was permitted, and checkpoint inhibitors had been received by about 36% of dose-escalation patients. Partial responses occurred in three dose-escalation patients: two with cutaneous melanoma and one with hepatocellular carcinoma. Peripheral TCRbeta sequencing was intended to test whether TCR sequence diversity was altered and clonal T-cell expansion was caused by ivuxolimab. The monotherapy dose-escalation portion (N ≈ 52 patients) of the phase I ivuxolimab trial is reported in the paper.

Remarks on this clone: The target of this receptor is not known. Per-base qualities were not stored, and no clone one base away is much larger.

Genomic DNA was extracted from sorted cells for sequencing of the TCRbeta CDR3 region. The immunoSEQ Assay was used to sequence the TCRbeta CDR3 regions. TCRdb retrieved this table from immuneACCESS and kept in-frame rearrangements only. Not all clones are present; in checked studies, unresolved V genes account for under half, and no reason is known for the remainder. Within this sample are about 46,000 clones, with approximately 91% of them counted one time only. The top ten constitute about 11% of the sample. In the germline V gene, CDR1 corresponds to LGHNA and CDR2 to YNFKEQ. The V and J ends are trimmed by 1 base and 0 bases, leaving 10 bases between them. The CDR3 starts with the cysteine, ends with the phenylalanine, and has 17 residues. Only CDR3 DNA is held: 51 bases, read in frame from base 1. Patients with autoimmune disease history or receiving systemic immunosuppression were excluded from the trial. Peripheral blood for TCR sequencing was drawn from every dose cohort at baseline, at cycle 4 day 1 and at cycle 7 day 1. The samples were drawn from a first-in-human, open-label, multicenter phase I dose-escalation trial of ivuxolimab. Adults with locally advanced or metastatic melanoma, renal cell carcinoma, hepatocellular carcinoma or head and neck squamous cell carcinoma were enrolled in the trial. CD4+ and CD8+ T cells were sorted separately from peripheral blood before TCR sequencing.

The research as a whole found: At doses from 0.1 to 3.0 mg/kg, clonal expansion was seen in both CD4+ and CD8+ blood T cells between baseline and week 6. Antigen specificity was not determined for the clonally expanded peripheral T cells. On average, CD8+ T cells showed more expanded clones than CD4+ T cells after ivuxolimab. Low levels of normalized T-cell clonal expansion were also seen in some patients who did not respond. In the 0.1-3.0 mg/kg groups, partial responders had among the lowest normalized peripheral clonal expansion, particularly in CD8+ T cells.

The sequenced sample was CD4+ or CD8+ T cells sorted from blood, obtained in a trial of the OX40 agonist ivuxolimab. The rearranged segments are TRBV4-2 and TRBJ1-6, with the identity of the D gene unclear. The TCR sequence derives from an adult with an advanced solid tumor such as melanoma, head and neck, liver or kidney cancer. The nucleotide sequence reads as follows: TGTGCCAGCAGCCAAGTTCGGACGGGCTCCTATAATTCACCCCTCCACTTT. Its amino acids are CASSQVRTGSYNSPLHF.